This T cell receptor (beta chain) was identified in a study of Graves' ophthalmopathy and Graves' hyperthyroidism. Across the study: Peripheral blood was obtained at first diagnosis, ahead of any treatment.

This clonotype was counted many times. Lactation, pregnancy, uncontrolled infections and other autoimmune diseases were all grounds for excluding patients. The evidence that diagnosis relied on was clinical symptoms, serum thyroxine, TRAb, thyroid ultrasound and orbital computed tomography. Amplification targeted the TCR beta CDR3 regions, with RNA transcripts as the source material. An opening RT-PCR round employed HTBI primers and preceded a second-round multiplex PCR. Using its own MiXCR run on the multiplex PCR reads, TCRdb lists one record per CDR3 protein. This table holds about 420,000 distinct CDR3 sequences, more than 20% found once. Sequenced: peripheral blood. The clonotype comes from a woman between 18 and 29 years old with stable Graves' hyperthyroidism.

This chain's CDR3 is CASSLGPNTGELFF. DNA of the CDR3: TGTGCCAGCAGCTTAGGTCCTAACACCGGGGAGCTGTTTTTT. This rearrangement joins TRBV11-3 to TRBJ2-2; D gene ambiguous. The germline CDR1 and CDR2 sequences are SGHNT and YENEEA. Trimming left V 1 base short and J 2 bases short, with 5 bases between. The CDR3 is 14 amino acids.